This T cell receptor beta chain was observed in a study of radiation and T cells in renal cell carcinoma. Study-wide background: Nephrectomy followed 15 Gy stereotactic body radiation by 4 weeks.

General study findings and limits: In blood, top tumor clones expanded by 2 weeks, shrinking by 4. Without pretreatment biopsies, baseline tumor clonotype presence was undetermined.

This CDR3 is 14 amino acids long. Per germline, CDR1 SGDLS and CDR2 YYNGEE. V lost 3 bases, J lost 1 base, and 8 bases lay in between. Sequencing used immunoSEQ multiplex PCR; TCRdb keeps in-frame clones, though not all of them. The data show some 130,000 clones, roughly four fifths seen once. Indicated time point: blood 2 weeks post-SBRT. Treatment specified: 15 Gy SBRT to primary tumor, nephrectomy 4 weeks later. This renal cell carcinoma was of the clear cell type. A note on this clone: Its matching antigen is unknown.

This TCR was recovered from an older woman with renal cell carcinoma. This chain links TRBV9 with TRBJ1-3; D not certain. The sequenced sample was blood, obtained from a patient whose treatment included radiotherapy and nephrectomy. The CDR3 nucleotides read TGTGCCAGCAGCGCGGTTCTTTCTGGAAACACCATATATTTT. This gives the protein CASSAVLSGNTIYF.